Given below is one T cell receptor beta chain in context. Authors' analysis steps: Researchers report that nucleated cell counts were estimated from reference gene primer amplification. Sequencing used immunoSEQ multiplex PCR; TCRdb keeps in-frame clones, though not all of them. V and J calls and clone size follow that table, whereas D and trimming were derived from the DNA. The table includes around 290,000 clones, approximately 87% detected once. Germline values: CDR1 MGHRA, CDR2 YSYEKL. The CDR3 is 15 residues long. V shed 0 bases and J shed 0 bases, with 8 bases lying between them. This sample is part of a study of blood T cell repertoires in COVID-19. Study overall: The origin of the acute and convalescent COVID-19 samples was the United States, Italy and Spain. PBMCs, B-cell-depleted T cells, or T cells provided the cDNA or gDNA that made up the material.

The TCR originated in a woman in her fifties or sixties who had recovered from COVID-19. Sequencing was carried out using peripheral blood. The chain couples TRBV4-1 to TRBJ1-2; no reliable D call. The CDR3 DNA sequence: TGCGCCAGCAGCCAAGAGGAAGACACTAACTATGGCTACACCTTC. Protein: CASSQEEDTNYGYTF.